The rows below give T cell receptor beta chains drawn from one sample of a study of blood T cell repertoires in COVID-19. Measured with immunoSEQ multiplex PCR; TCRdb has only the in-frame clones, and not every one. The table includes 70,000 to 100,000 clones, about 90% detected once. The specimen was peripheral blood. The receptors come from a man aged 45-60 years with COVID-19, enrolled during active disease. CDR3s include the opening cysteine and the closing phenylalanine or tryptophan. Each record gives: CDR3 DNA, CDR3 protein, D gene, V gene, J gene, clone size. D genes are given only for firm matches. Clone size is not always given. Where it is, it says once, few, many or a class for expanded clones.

DNA: TGTGCCAGCAGTTTAAGGGCGGGGTTTAGGGAAAAACTGTTTTTT
CDR3: CASSLRAGFREKLFF
D: -
V: TRBV27
J: TRBJ1-4
size: -

DNA: TGTGCCAGCAGCTCGACAGGGGTTGGAATTGGCACCGGGGAGCTGTTTTTT
CDR3: CASSSTGVGIGTGELFF
D: TRBD1
V: TRBV11-2
J: TRBJ2-2
size: -

DNA: TGTGCCAGCAGCTATACCCCGGTGCGCCACCGCAATGAAGCTTTCTTT
CDR3: CASSYTPVRHRNEAFF
D: -
V: TRBV7-6
J: TRBJ1-1
size: -

DNA: TGCGCCAGCAGCCAAATCGGTCTGAACTACGGCTACACCTTC
CDR3: CASSQIGLNYGYTF
D: -
V: TRBV4-1
J: TRBJ1-2
size: -

DNA: TGCGCCAGCAGCACCGGGTCAGGGGAGACCGGGGAGCTGTTTTTT
CDR3: CASSTGSGETGELFF
D: -
V: TRBV5-1
J: TRBJ2-2
size: once

DNA: TGCGCCAGCAGCCCGGCAGGCGCAACTAATGAAAAACTGTTTTTT
CDR3: CASSPAGATNEKLFF
D: -
V: TRBV4-1
J: TRBJ1-4
size: -

DNA: TGTGCCAGCAGCCCTGGGGACAGAGTGATCGTAAGTGAGCAGTACTTC
CDR3: CASSPGDRVIVSEQYF
D: TRBD1
V: TRBV9
J: TRBJ2-7
size: -

DNA: TGTGCCTGGAGTGAACCCCCGGGACAGGGAAGCTATGGCTACACCTTC
CDR3: CAWSEPPGQGSYGYTF
D: TRBD1
V: TRBV30
J: TRBJ1-2
size: -

DNA: TGTGCCAGCAGTGCCGGACAGGGGGCCAACAATTCACCCCTCCACTTT
CDR3: CASSAGQGANNSPLHF
D: TRBD1
V: TRBV28
J: TRBJ1-6
size: -

DNA: TGCGCCAGCAGCTTGGAGGCCGGGGGACGAGCTTTCTTT
CDR3: CASSLEAGGRAFF
D: -
V: TRBV5-1
J: TRBJ1-1
size: -

DNA: TGTGCCAGCAGTTACCGTACAGGGAGCTCTGGAAACACCATATATTTT
CDR3: CASSYRTGSSGNTIYF
D: -
V: TRBV6-5
J: TRBJ1-3
size: -

DNA: TGTGCCAGCAGCCCCAGTGGGGGGTGGGCGAACACCGGGGAGCTGTTTTTT
CDR3: CASSPSGGWANTGELFF
D: -
V: TRBV7-2
J: TRBJ2-2
size: few

DNA: TGCGCCAGCAGTGATGGGGAGGGCAATCAGCCCCAGCATTTT
CDR3: CASSDGEGNQPQHF
D: -
V: TRBV5-1
J: TRBJ1-5
size: once

DNA: TGTGCCAGTAGTGTAACCGGGACAGGGGCGGTCTACGATGAAAAACTGTTTTTT
CDR3: CASSVTGTGAVYDEKLFF
D: TRBD1
V: TRBV19
J: TRBJ1-4
size: -

DNA: TGTGCTAGTGGTCCGGGACAGGGGAACATCAATGAGCAGTTCTTC
CDR3: CASGPGQGNINEQFF
D: TRBD1
V: TRBV12-5
J: TRBJ2-1
size: once

DNA: TGTGCCAGTAGTCCGACCGGGTTTAACTATGGCTACACCTTC
CDR3: CASSPTGFNYGYTF
D: -
V: TRBV19
J: TRBJ1-2
size: -

DNA: TGTGCAAGTCGCTTAACTCCTCAGGGATTGGTTGACTATGGCTACACCTTC
CDR3: CASRLTPQGLVDYGYTF
D: -
V: TRBV12-2
J: TRBJ1-2
size: -

DNA: TGTGCCAGCAGCCAAGGTTACAATGGCTACACCTTC
CDR3: CASSQGYNGYTF
D: -
V: TRBV3-1/TRBV3-2
J: TRBJ1-2
size: -

DNA: TGTGCCAGCAGTGCAGACAGGGGAGGAAATGAAAAACTGTTTTTT
CDR3: CASSADRGGNEKLFF
D: TRBD1
V: TRBV25-1
J: TRBJ1-4
size: -

DNA: TGTGCCAGCAGTTACTTGACGGGAGTCGGGTCGCAGTATTTT
CDR3: CASSYLTGVGSQYF
D: -
V: TRBV6-2/TRBV6-3
J: TRBJ2-3
size: -

DNA: TGTGCCAGTAGTATTTGGGCAGGGGGTTCAGGCTATGGCTACACCTTC
CDR3: CASSIWAGGSGYGYTF
D: TRBD1
V: TRBV19
J: TRBJ1-2
size: -

DNA: TGTGCCAGCAGCCTATACAGGGACTCCTACGAGCAGTACTTC
CDR3: CASSLYRDSYEQYF
D: -
V: TRBV14
J: TRBJ2-7
size: -